Detailed here is one TCR beta chain. The data stem from a study of shared clonotypes between healthy human individuals. Here immunoSEQ multiplex PCR was the method, and the copy in TCRdb shows in-frame clones only, minus some. The sample shows about 2.3 million clones, 85% to 95% of them seen only once. CDR1 is MNHNS and CDR2 is SASEGT in the germline V gene. Losses at the gene ends were 8 bases for V and 0 bases for J; bases not matched to a gene: 6. The length of the CDR3 is 14 residues. Sequencing was carried out using naive CD4+ T cells from PBMCs. Indicated subset: CD45RA+ positively selected. The TCR comes from a man between 18 and 29 years old in good health. Some clones in this sample may be carry-over from other donors' samples. The chain uses TRBV6-1 and TRBJ1-2, with 7 positions matching TRBD1. CDR3 coding DNA: TGTGCCAGCTCTAGACAGGGCCCTAACTATGGCTACACCTTC. This translates into CASSRQGPNYGYTF.